The clone carrying this TCR beta chain was seen a handful of times. The antigen is not known. Treatment here: approximately 11-day PBMC culture with coronavirus spike peptide pools or control peptides (ViraFEST assay). This CDR3 has 14 amino acids. CDR1 GTSNPN and CDR2 SVGIG come from the germline V gene (reference sequence). Deletions cut 3 bases from V and 7 bases from J, with 17 bases between. Sequencing of cultured CD4+ T cell DNA used the Oncomine TCR Beta short-read assay. TCRdb re-analysed the PCR reads in MiXCR, keeping a single row per CDR3 protein. This table has under 15,000 distinct CDR3 sequences, 35% to 45% appearing once. The sample belongs to a study of vaccination and CD4 T cells after COVID-19.

Specimen: cultured CD4+ T cells from blood. The receptor comes from a human donor with COVID-19. The chain combines TRBV30 with TRBJ2-3; D may be TRBD2 (5 bases). Written as DNA, the CDR3 is TGTGCCTGGAGCGTACCCGCGGGCTTGAATACGCAGTATTTT. Amino acid sequence: CAWSVPAGLNTQYF.